This T cell receptor beta chain was documented in a study of T cell changes during pregnancy in multiple sclerosis. Repertoires were generated with immunoSEQ multiplex PCR, while TCRdb's copy carries only in-frame clones and drops some. Here the sample spans around 31,000 clones, about 90% being singletons. CDR1 MNHEY and CDR2 SVGAGI come from the germline V gene. CDR3 length equals 16 residues. The V end was cut by 1 base, the J end by 0 bases, with 13 bases between. The sequences come from CD4+ T cells from peripheral blood mononuclear cells, collected in the third trimester of pregnancy. The TCR originated in a female donor in good health, enrolled as a control in a pregnancy study. The V gene is TRBV6-5, the J gene TRBJ2-7; D unclear. CDR3 DNA sequence: TGTGCCAGCAGTTACTACGGTGTGCTTACCTCCTACGAGCAGTACTTC. Encoded protein: CASSYYGVLTSYEQYF.